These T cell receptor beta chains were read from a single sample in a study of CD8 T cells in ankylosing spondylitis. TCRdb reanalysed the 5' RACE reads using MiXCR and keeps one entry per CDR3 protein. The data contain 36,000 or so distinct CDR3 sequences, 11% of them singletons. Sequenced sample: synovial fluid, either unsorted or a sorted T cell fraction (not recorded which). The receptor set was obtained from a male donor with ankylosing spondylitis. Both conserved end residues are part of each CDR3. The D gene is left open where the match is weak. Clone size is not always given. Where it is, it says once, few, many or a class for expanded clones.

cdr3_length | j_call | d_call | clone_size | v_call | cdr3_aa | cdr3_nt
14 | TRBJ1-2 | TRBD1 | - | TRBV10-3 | CAISTGTENYGYTF | TGTGCCATCAGCACCGGGACAGAGAACTATGGCTACACCTTC
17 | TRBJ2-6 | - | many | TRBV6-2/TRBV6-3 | CASSGAGRVSGANVLTF | TGTGCCAGCAGCGGGGCAGGACGGGTCTCTGGGGCCAACGTCCTGACTTTC
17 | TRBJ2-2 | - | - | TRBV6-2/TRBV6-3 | CASSRPPGPERSGELFF | TGTGCCAGCAGCCGCCCCCCGGGACCCGAAAGATCCGGGGAGCTGTTTTTT
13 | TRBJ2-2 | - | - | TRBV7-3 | CASSASFTGELFF | TGTGCCAGCAGCGCCTCATTCACCGGGGAGCTGTTTTTT
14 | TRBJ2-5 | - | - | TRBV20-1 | CSASPPGAEETQYF | TGCAGTGCTAGCCCACCAGGGGCCGAAGAGACCCAGTACTTC
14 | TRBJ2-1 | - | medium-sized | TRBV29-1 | CSVGPGTGVNEQFF | TGCAGCGTCGGACCCGGGACGGGCGTTAATGAGCAGTTCTTC
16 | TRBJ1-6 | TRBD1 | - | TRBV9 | CASSVDGQGYNSPLHF | TGTGCCAGCAGCGTGGACGGACAGGGATATAATTCACCCCTCCACTTT
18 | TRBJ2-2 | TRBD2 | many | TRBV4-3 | CASSQDKGTIGPTGELFF | TGCGCCAGCAGCCAAGATAAAGGGACTATCGGCCCCACCGGGGAGCTGTTTTTT
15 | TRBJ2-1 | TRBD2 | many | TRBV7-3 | CASSLVAGGGNEQFF | TGTGCCAGCAGCCTCGTAGCGGGAGGGGGTAATGAGCAGTTCTTC
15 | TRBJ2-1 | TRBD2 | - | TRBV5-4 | CASSLGTSGNNEQFF | TGTGCCAGCAGCTTGGGGACTAGCGGTAACAATGAGCAGTTCTTC
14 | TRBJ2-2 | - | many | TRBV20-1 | CSGKAEVAGELFFF | -
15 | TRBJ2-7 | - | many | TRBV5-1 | CASSSDGGWTYEQYF | TGCGCCAGCAGCTCAGACGGGGGATGGACTTACGAGCAGTACTTC
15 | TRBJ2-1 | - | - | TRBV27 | CASGGGAGSYNEQFF | TGTGCCAGCGGAGGTGGGGCGGGTTCCTACAATGAGCAGTTCTTC
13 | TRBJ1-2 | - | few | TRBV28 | CASSFLGMDGYTF | TGTGCCAGCAGTTTTCTGGGAATGGATGGCTACACCTTC
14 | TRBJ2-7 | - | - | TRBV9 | CASSGGYALDEQYF | TGTGCCAGCAGCGGGGGCTACGCTTTAGACGAGCAGTACTTC
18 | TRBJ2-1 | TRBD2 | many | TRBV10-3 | CAISAGTSGSFSYNEQFF | TGTGCCATCAGTGCCGGGACTAGCGGGTCTTTCTCCTACAATGAGCAGTTCTTC
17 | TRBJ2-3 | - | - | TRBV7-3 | CASSQAPGLLNTDTQYF | TGTGCCAGCAGCCAGGCTCCGGGACTCCTAAACACAGATACGCAGTATTTT
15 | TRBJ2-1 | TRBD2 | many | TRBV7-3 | CASSPGTRSYNEQFF | TGTGCCAGCAGCCCTGGGACTAGATCCTACAATGAGCAGTTCTTC
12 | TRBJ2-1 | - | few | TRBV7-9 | CASSLGGHEQFF | TGTGCCAGCAGCTTGGGGGGGCATGAGCAGTTCTTC
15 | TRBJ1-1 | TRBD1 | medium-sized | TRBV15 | CATSRDRGPTTEAFF | TGTGCCACCAGCAGGGACAGGGGGCCAACCACTGAAGCTTTCTTT
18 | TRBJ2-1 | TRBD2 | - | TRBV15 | CATSRPSLGLAVHKEQFF | TGTGCCACCAGCAGACCCAGTCTTGGACTAGCGGTCCACAAAGAGCAGTTCTTC
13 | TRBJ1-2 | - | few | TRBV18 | CASSPRPRPGYTF | TGTGCCAGCTCACCACGCCCGAGGCCTGGCTACACCTTC
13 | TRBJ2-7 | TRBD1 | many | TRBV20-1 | CSAKGQTSYEQYF | TGCAGTGCTAAGGGACAGACAAGCTACGAGCAGTACTTC
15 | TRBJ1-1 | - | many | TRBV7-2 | CASSLAAGANTEAFF | TGTGCCAGCAGCTTAGCGGCGGGGGCGAACACTGAAGCTTTCTTT
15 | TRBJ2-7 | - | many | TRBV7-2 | CASSRGAAADYEQYF | TGTGCCAGCAGCCGAGGGGCGGCGGCTGACTACGAGCAGTACTTC
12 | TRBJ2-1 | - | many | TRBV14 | CASSQDLGPQFF | TGTGCCAGCAGCCAAGATTTAGGACCACAGTTCTTC
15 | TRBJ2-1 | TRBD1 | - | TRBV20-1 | CSVRPSGQGYNEQFF | TGCAGTGTCAGACCTTCGGGACAGGGTTACAATGAGCAGTTCTTC
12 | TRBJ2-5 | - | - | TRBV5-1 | CASRSSQETQYF | TGCGCCAGCAGGTCCTCACAAGAGACCCAGTACTTC
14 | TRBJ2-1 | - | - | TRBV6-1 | CASLRQELYNEQFF | TGTGCCAGCTTGAGGCAGGAGCTTTACAATGAGCAGTTCTTC
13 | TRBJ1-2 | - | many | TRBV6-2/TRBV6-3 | CASSFGAGAGYTF | TGTGCCAGCAGTTTCGGGGCAGGGGCTGGCTACACCTTC